This passage covers 19 T cell receptor beta chains from one sample sequenced in a study of long-term antiretroviral therapy in people with HIV. It was version v3.0 of the immunoSEQ assay that was run at survey level. The method was immunoSEQ multiplex PCR; TCRdb's version includes in-frame clones alone and lacks a portion of them. The sample lists around 23,000 clones; about nine tenths were seen once. Sequencing used unsorted PBMCs, obtained 1.8 years before starting antiretroviral therapy. Receptor source: a man aged 45-60 years with HIV.

The CDR3 loop reads CALGTSGYNEQFF. As DNA, the CDR3 is TGTGCCCTCGGGACTAGCGGTTACAATGAGCAGTTCTTC. The V and J genes are TRBV30 and TRBJ2-1; 11 bases are shared with TRBD2. Germline V gives CDR1 GTSNPN, CDR2 SVGIG (reference sequence). The length of the CDR3 is 13 residues. The V and J ends lost 8 bases and 4 bases, in that order; junction bases with no gene match: 4.

This clone was found once. The chain combines TRBV18 with TRBJ1-2; no firm D call. CDR1 and CDR2 from the germline V gene are KGHSH and LQKENI. The CDR3 is 15 amino acids. V lost 0 bases, J lost 11 bases, and 19 bases lay in between. CDR3 protein: CASSPPGRWAESYTF. In nucleotides, the CDR3 is TGTGCCAGCTCACCACCTGGGCGCTGGGCCGAGAGTTACACCTTC.

The V gene is TRBV20-1, the J gene TRBJ2-6; D is uncertain. V lost 5 bases, J lost 4 bases, and 3 bases lay in between. Germline CDR1 and CDR2: DFQATT and SNEGSKA (reference sequence). CDR3 length: 11 residues. CDR3 coding DNA: TGCAGTGCTGCGGGGGCCAACGTCCTGACTTTC. Translation: CSAAGANVLTF.

The rearrangement uses TRBV7-2 and TRBJ1-5; D not resolved. The CDR3 consists of 13 residues. Per germline, CDR1 SGHTA and CDR2 FQGNSA. V was cut by 5 bases and J by 2 bases, with 7 bases left in between. This chain's CDR3 is CASSTSGNQPQHF. The CDR3 DNA reads TGTGCCAGCAGCACTAGCGGCAATCAGCCCCAGCATTTT.

The gene calls are TRBV2 and TRBJ2-7; D may be TRBD1 (6 bases). Germline lookup yields CDR1 SNHLY and CDR2 FYNNEI. V lost 6 bases and J 3 bases, leaving 12 bases between the germline ends. This CDR3 comprises 13 residues. CDR3 residues: CASRLGQHYEQYF. CDR3 DNA: TGTGCCAGCAGACTAGGACAGCACTACGAGCAGTACTTC. Complete variable domain (other parts from reference TRBV2 and TRBJ2-7): EPEVTQTPSHQVTQMGQEVILRCVPISNHLYFYWYRQILGQKVEFLVSFYNNEISEKSEIFDDQFSVERPDGSNFTLKIRSTKLEDSAMYFCASRLGQHYEQYFGPGTRLTVT.

The genes are TRBV6-5 and TRBJ2-7, with 8 nucleotides matching TRBD1. CDR1 is MNHEY and CDR2 is SVGAGI in the germline V gene. The ends lost 6 bases at V and 3 bases at J; junction bases unmatched: 4. CDR3 length equals 13 residues. CDR3 nucleotide sequence: TGTGCCAGCAGGACAGGGGAAATCTACGAGCAGTACTTC. This translates into CASRTGEIYEQYF.

CDR3 in DNA: TGTGCCAGCAGTGAATATGGTCTCGAAGTTGAAGCTTTCTTT. The encoded protein is CASSEYGLEVEAFF. J is TRBJ1-1 and V is TRBV25-1; D is uncertain. The CDR3 consists of 14 residues. Germline V gene data show CDR1 as MGHDK and CDR2 as SYGVNS. The V gene lost 0 bases and the J gene lost 7 bases, with 12 bases spanning the gap. Combining the CDR3 with reference TRBV25-1 and TRBJ1-1 gives the whole variable domain EADIYQTPRYLVIGTGKKITLECSQTMGHDKMYWYQQDPGMELHLIHYSYGVNSTEKGDLSSESTVSRIRTEHFPLTLESARPSHTSQYLCASSEYGLEVEAFFGQGTRLTVV.

J is TRBJ2-7 and V is TRBV4-1; D possibly corresponds to TRBD2 (5 bases). The germline V gene encodes CDR1 MGHRA and CDR2 YSYEKL. The germline V and J ends were trimmed by 3 bases and 0 bases, with 6 bases remaining between them. This CDR3 is built from 13 residues. CDR3 DNA sequence: TGCGCCAGCAGCCACCGGGACTCCTACGAGCAGTACTTC. Its protein product is CASSHRDSYEQYF.

This clone has only one observation. The chain couples TRBV6-1 to TRBJ2-1, with 12 bases that match TRBD2. CDR3 length: 15 residues. Germline V gives CDR1 MNHNS, CDR2 SASEGT. V was pared by 7 bases and J by 9 bases, with 10 bases of the junction left unmatched. DNA of the CDR3: TGTGCCAGCACTATACTAGCGGGAGGTTTGGGTGAGCAGTTCTTC. This translates into CASTILAGGLGEQFF.

The V call is TRBV2, the J call TRBJ1-2; weak D call: TRBD1 (5 bases). The CDR3 loop spans 14 amino acids. The V end lost 6 bases, the J end lost 4 bases, and 15 bases lay between the germline ends. The germline CDR1 and CDR2 sequences are SNHLY and FYNNEI. The CDR3 reads CASSEVQGPYGYTF. CDR3 sequence (DNA): TGTGCCAGCAGCGAGGTCCAGGGCCCCTATGGCTACACCTTC.

This sequence joins TRBV7-8 and TRBJ2-7; D possibly corresponds to TRBD2 (6 bases). V was cut by 5 bases and J by 4 bases, with 18 bases left in between. Germline V gene lookup returns CDR1 SGHVS and CDR2 FQNEAQ. The CDR3 covers 15 residues. The CDR3 protein is CASSLWRAIGYEQYF. As DNA, the CDR3 is TGTGCCAGCAGCCTGTGGAGGGCCATCGGGTACGAGCAGTACTTC.

This rearrangement joins TRBV5-1 to TRBJ2-2, with D tentatively TRBD1 (6 bases). Trimming left V 4 bases short and J 0 bases short, with 10 bases between. This CDR3 has 15 residues. Looked up from germline, CDR1 is SGHRS and CDR2 is YFSETQ. This CDR3 is CASSPRDTNTGELFF. Here the CDR3 DNA reads TGCGCCAGCAGCCCCCGGGACACGAACACCGGGGAGCTGTTTTTT.

The gene calls are TRBV5-1 and TRBJ2-5; TRBD1 might be the D (6 bases). Germline V CDR1 and CDR2: SGHRS, YFSETQ. V lost 0 bases and J 3 bases, leaving 9 bases between the germline ends. CDR3 length: 14 residues. The CDR3 is CASSLGAGEETQYF. The CDR3 nucleotides are TGCGCCAGCAGCTTGGGGGCAGGGGAAGAGACCCAGTACTTC.

With respect to this clone: One junction end does not reproduce the germline sequence, and a read error may be involved. This rearrangement joins TRBV25-1 to TRBJ2-7; the match to TRBD2 covers 7 bases. CDR3 size: 13 residues. CDR1 is MGHDK, CDR2 SYGVNS, per germline. CDR3 amino acids: CASSDGAGYAQYF. The CDR3, as DNA: TGTGCCAGCAGTGATGGAGCGGGGTACGCGCAGTACTTC.

The table lists this clone with a count of one. This chain joins TRBV28 and TRBJ2-7; 8 nucleotides align to TRBD1. The junction had 4 bases not matched to a gene; V was cut back by 4 bases and J by 2 bases. Germline V gene sequence: CDR1 MDHEN, CDR2 SYDVKM. The CDR3 has 14 residues. In DNA, the CDR3 is TGTGCCAGCAGTTGGACAGGGCTTACCTACGAGCAGTACTTC. Protein sequence: CASSWTGLTYEQYF.

The rearrangement joins TRBV25-1 to TRBJ1-4; 10 bases fit TRBD1. This CDR3 has 15 residues. The V gene end was trimmed by 3 bases and the J gene end by 6 bases; junction bases not matched to a gene: 4. Germline lookup yields CDR1 MGHDK and CDR2 SYGVNS. CDR3: CASSDLDRGYEKLFF. CDR3 sequence (DNA): TGTGCCAGCAGTGACCTGGACAGGGGGTATGAAAAACTGTTTTTT.

This clone has only one observation. The chain recombines TRBV19 with TRBJ2-2, with 11 nucleotides matching TRBD2. Germline-derived CDR1 and CDR2 are LNHDA and SQIVND (reference sequence). The trim removed 5 bases at V and 1 base at J, leaving 6 bases unmatched. The CDR3 spans 17 residues. The CDR3, as DNA: TGTGCCAGTAGTTGGCTAGCGGGGGGCTTGAACACCGGGGAGCTGTTTTTT. Protein: CASSWLAGGLNTGELFF.

The gene calls are TRBV27 and TRBJ2-7, with 8 bases aligning to TRBD2. Trimming at V came to 3 bases and at J to 1 base, leaving 14 bases not matched to a gene. The CDR3 totals 18 residues. The germline CDR1 and CDR2 sequences are MNHEY and SMNVEV (reference sequence). The chain's CDR3 is CASSLEGLVGFISYEQYF. DNA for the CDR3: TGTGCCAGCAGTTTGGAGGGACTAGTTGGGTTTATATCCTACGAGCAGTACTTC.

The count of this clone is one. V gene TRBV18 combines with J gene TRBJ2-2; 7 nucleotides align to TRBD1. Germline V gives CDR1 KGHSH, CDR2 LQKENI. V gave up 3 bases and J gave up 1 base; unmatched junction bases: 5. The CDR3 is made up of 16 amino acids. This CDR3 is CASSPQTGWNTGELFF. DNA for the CDR3: TGTGCCAGCTCACCCCAGACAGGGTGGAACACCGGGGAGCTGTTTTTT.